The next 9 T cell receptor beta chains were all read from a single sample in a study of T cell responses to AZD1222 COVID-19 vaccine. Here immunoSEQ multiplex PCR was the method, and the copy in TCRdb shows in-frame clones only, minus some. Of some 120,000 clones in the sample, 94% were seen once. Sequenced material: peripheral blood, taken on day 0 of AZD1222 vaccination. The receptor source for this set is an adult in good health.

The gene calls are TRBV11-2 and TRBJ1-1; D remains ambiguous. V was pared by 0 bases and J by 0 bases, with 8 bases between. The CDR3 is 15 residues long. The germline V gene encodes CDR1 SGHAT and CDR2 FQNNGV. In DNA, the CDR3 is TGTGCCAGCAGCTTAGATCTAGCGGTGAACACTGAAGCTTTCTTT. It is translated as CASSLDLAVNTEAFF.

This rearrangement joins TRBV21-1 to TRBJ1-5; the table calls TRBD1, which could not be checked here. TRBV21-1 is noted as a pseudogene. There are 15 residues in the CDR3. CDR3 sequence reads: CASSTRTGESQPQHF. The CDR3 DNA is TGTGCCAGCAGCACCCGGACAGGGGAGAGTCAGCCCCAGCATTTT.

Here the CDR3 DNA reads TGTGCCAGCAGTCTCAGTCCGGGGGCCTCCTACGAGCAGTACTTC. Amino acids: CASSLSPGASYEQYF. V and J are TRBV27 and TRBJ2-7; either TRBD1 or TRBD2 may fit D (6 bases each). The V gene's germline CDR1 is MNHEY and CDR2 SMNVEV (reference sequence). Trimming pared 5 bases from V and 0 bases from J, leaving 14 bases between. The CDR3 is 15 amino acids.

The genes are TRBV5-4 and TRBJ1-2; weak D call: TRBD1 (6 bases). The CDR3 loop spans 12 amino acids. Germline V gene data show CDR1 as SGHNT and CDR2 as YYREEE (reference sequence). The germline V and J ends were trimmed by 4 bases and 6 bases, with 10 bases remaining between them. The CDR3 protein is CASSGGGHGYTF. DNA for the CDR3: TGTGCCAGCAGCGGAGGGGGGCATGGCTACACCTTC.

The chain joins TRBV2 to TRBJ2-7, with D maybe TRBD2 (6 bases). The CDR3 length is 14 residues. Per germline, CDR1 SNHLY and CDR2 FYNNEI. The V end was cut by 7 bases, the J end by 0 bases, with 13 bases between. CDR3 region: CASKEGTSSYEQYF. DNA of the CDR3: TGTGCCAGCAAGGAGGGCACGAGCTCCTACGAGCAGTACTTC.

The chain is built from TRBV21-1 and TRBJ1-1. TRBV21-1 is marked as a pseudogene. This CDR3 spans 16 amino acids. The CDR3 region is CASRPQTPHWNTEAFF. As DNA, the CDR3 is TGTGCCAGCAGACCCCAGACGCCCCATTGGAACACTGAAGCTTTCTTT.

The V call is TRBV30, the J call TRBJ2-2, with 7 bases aligning to TRBD2. The CDR3 totals 15 residues. Trimming took 0 bases from V and 4 from J; bases not matched to a gene: 5. Germline assignment: CDR1 GTSNPN and CDR2 SVGIG (reference sequence). The CDR3 DNA follows: TGTGCCTGGAGTGTATGGGAGGGCCCCACCGGGGAGCTGTTTTTT. Translated: CAWSVWEGPTGELFF. Together with reference TRBV30 and TRBJ2-2, the CDR3 gives the full variable domain: SQTIHQWPATLVQPVGSPLSLECTVEGTSNPNLYWYRQAAGRGLQLLFYSVGIGQISSEVPQNLSASRPQDRQFILSSKKLLLSDSGFYLCAWSVWEGPTGELFFGEGSRLTVL.

V usage is TRBV11-1 and J usage is TRBJ2-5, with TRBD2 matching over 11 bases. The CDR3 runs 15 residues. J lost 2 bases, V lost 3 bases, and 2 bases had no gene match. Germline V gene data show CDR1 as SGHAT and CDR2 as FQDESV (reference sequence). CDR3 in amino acids: CASSLGLAVQETQYF. CDR3 DNA: TGTGCCAGCAGCTTGGGACTAGCGGTTCAAGAGACCCAGTACTTC.

This clone was found once. The V gene is TRBV9, the J gene TRBJ2-3; tentatively, D is TRBD2 (7 bases). This CDR3 is 16 amino acids long. V was shortened by 6 bases and J by 7 bases, with 24 bases between the two germline ends. Germline loops: CDR1 SGDLS, CDR2 YYNGEE. The CDR3 protein is CASTPSGGGSTNTQYF. The CDR3 DNA is TGTGCCAGCACCCCCTCCGGGGGCGGGAGTACTAATACGCAGTATTTT.